The 27 T cell receptor beta chains below come from one sample, sequenced in a study of spatial heterogeneity in lung cancer. Each CDR3 protein is one row after TCRdb ran MiXCR on the 5' RACE reads. The table has approximately 39,000 distinct CDR3 sequences, about 7.7% seen once. Time point noted: sample taken at primary tumor resection. The material sequenced was PBMCs, taken at surgery. The receptors here all came from a female donor with early-stage non-small cell lung cancer.

The chain carries TRBV19 and TRBJ2-3; D is undetermined. Germline assignment: CDR1 LNHDA and CDR2 SQIVND (reference sequence). CDR3 length: 13 residues. The V end was cut by 3 bases, the J end by 10 bases, with 14 bases between. CDR3 in DNA: TGTGCCAGTAGTATCGGACGGATGGCTCCGCAGTATTTT. Translating it yields CASSIGRMAPQYF.

This clonotype was found many times. This chain connects TRBV10-3 to TRBJ2-3; a possible D gene is TRBD2 (5 bases). CDR1 ENHRY and CDR2 SYGVKD come from the germline V gene. CDR3 length: 15 amino acids. Trimming cost V 2 bases and J 2 bases, with 11 bases left between them. The CDR3 sequence is CAISETGVSTDTQYF. The CDR3 DNA reads TGTGCCATCAGTGAGACCGGGGTCTCCACAGATACGCAGTATTTT.

This clonotype came up many times. The chain recombines TRBV2 with TRBJ1-2; no definite D call. Germline-derived CDR1 and CDR2 are SNHLY and FYNNEI. CDR3 length: 13 residues. The V end lost 8 bases, the J end lost 0 bases, and 10 bases lay between the germline ends. CDR3 coding DNA: TGTGCCAGCGCATTCGGAGCTAACTATGGCTACACCTTC. Encoded protein: CASAFGANYGYTF.

This clonotype was observed many times. The chain employs TRBV29-1 and TRBJ2-1; TRBD2 might be the D (6 bases). The V end was cut by 7 bases, the J end by 3 bases, with 13 bases between. This CDR3 is built from 13 residues. Germline V lookup: CDR1 SQVTM, CDR2 ANQGSEA. Here the CDR3 reads CSAAGTYYNEQFF. CDR3 sequence (DNA): TGCAGCGCCGCCGGGACTTACTACAATGAGCAGTTCTTC.

This clonotype was observed at least ten times. V usage is TRBV20-1 and J usage is TRBJ1-2; D is ambiguous. V shed 6 bases and J shed 6 bases, with 11 bases lying between them. Germline CDR1 and CDR2: DFQATT and SNEGSKA (reference sequence). This CDR3 spans 11 amino acids. The CDR3 protein is CSAQLWDGYTF. The CDR3 DNA sequence: TGCAGTGCCCAGTTGTGGGATGGCTACACCTTC.

This clonotype occurred many times. The genes are TRBV10-3 and TRBJ2-2, with D unclear. The V gene's germline CDR1 is ENHRY and CDR2 SYGVKD. The V and J ends lost 0 bases and 1 base respectively, with 9 bases between them. The CDR3 is made up of 16 amino acids. CDR3 nucleotide sequence: TGTGCCATCAGTGAGTCAGGACGGAAGAACACCGGGGAGCTGTTTTTT. Its translation is CAISESGRKNTGELFF.

V gene TRBV20-1 combines with J gene TRBJ1-1; no firm D call. The V and J ends lost 3 bases and 5 bases respectively, with 13 bases between them. CDR3 size: 13 residues. Looked up from germline, CDR1 is DFQATT and CDR2 is SNEGSKA (reference sequence). The CDR3 nucleotides read TGCAGTGCTAGTTCGGGCGTAGGAACTGAAGCTTTCTTT. It specifies CSASSGVGTEAFF.

The gene calls are TRBV7-3 and TRBJ2-3, with 9 positions matching TRBD1. Germline trimming cut 4 bases from V and 3 bases from J; bases unmatched to any gene: 5. CDR1 and CDR2 (germline): SGHTA, FQGTGA. The length of the CDR3 is 15 residues. CDR3 residues: CASSSTGTGTDTQYF. Here the CDR3 DNA reads TGTGCCAGCAGCTCGACCGGGACAGGGACAGATACGCAGTATTTT. Full variable domain (outside the CDR3, taken from reference TRBV7-3 and TRBJ2-3): GAGVSQTPSNKVTEKGKYVELRCDPISGHTALYWYRQSLGQGPEFLIYFQGTGAADDSGLPNDRFFAVRPEGSVSTLKIQRTERGDSAVYLCASSSTGTGTDTQYFGPGTRLTVL.

The V call is TRBV27, the J call TRBJ2-7; either TRBD1 or TRBD2 may supply D (5 bases each). V was shortened by 6 bases and J by 0 bases, with 18 bases between the two germline ends. Germline CDR1 reads MNHEY; CDR2 reads SMNVEV (reference sequence). CDR3 length: 16 residues. CDR3 amino acids: CASSRKPPGSSYEQYF. The CDR3 region has the DNA TGTGCCAGCAGCCGTAAACCCCCAGGGAGCTCCTACGAGCAGTACTTC.

The V call is TRBV20-1, the J call TRBJ2-2; possibly TRBD1 for D (5 bases). Germline V gene sequence: CDR1 DFQATT, CDR2 SNEGSKA (reference sequence). Between the trimmed V and J ends, which lost 1 base and 4 bases, there was a span of 10 bases. This CDR3 has 14 amino acids. The DNA for the CDR3 is TGCAGTGCTAGAGCTCAGGGCAGCACCGGGGAGCTGTTTTTT. Translated: CSARAQGSTGELFF.

This clonotype came up a few times. The chain joins TRBV20-1 to TRBJ2-7; maybe TRBD2 (5 bases). The germline gives CDR1 DFQATT, CDR2 SNEGSKA (reference sequence). The CDR3 has 12 amino acids. V lost 4 bases, J lost 5 bases, and 12 bases lay in between. CDR3 region: CSAKRDPHEQYF. The CDR3 DNA sequence: TGCAGTGCTAAACGGGATCCTCACGAGCAGTACTTC.

This clonotype was observed many times. The chain couples TRBV7-9 to TRBJ1-6; possible D gene TRBD1, 6 bases. This CDR3 has 17 amino acids. Germline V gives CDR1 SEHNR, CDR2 FQNEAQ (reference sequence). V shed 5 bases and J shed 3 bases, with 17 bases lying between them. The CDR3 DNA is TGTGCCAGCAGCCCGGGGGACGGGACAAGCTATAATTCACCCCTCCACTTT. This codes for CASSPGDGTSYNSPLHF. Variable domain in full (rest from reference TRBV7-9 and TRBJ1-6): DTGVSQNPRHKITKRGQNVTFRCDPISEHNRLYWYRQTLGQGPEFLTYFQNEAQLEKSRLLSDRFSAERPKGSFSTLEIQRTEQGDSAMYLCASSPGDGTSYNSPLHFGNGTRLTVT.

Remarks on this clonotype: A much larger clone differs by one base, so this may be a read error. The CDR3 nucleotides read TGTGCCATCAGCCCCCGGTGGGTCGGCGCAGATACGCAGTATTTT. Translation gives CAISPRWVGADTQYF. The V and J genes are TRBV7-2 and TRBJ2-3; D is unclear. CDR3 length: 15 residues. Germline-derived CDR1 and CDR2 are SGHTA and FQGNSA.

This clonotype has just a few counts. The chain recombines TRBV11-2 with TRBJ1-1; D gene unclear. V was cut by 6 bases and J by 6 bases, with 11 bases left in between. Germline V gene sequence: CDR1 SGHAT, CDR2 FQNNGV. This CDR3 contains 12 residues. The CDR3: CASRDWDSEAFF. The CDR3 coding sequence is TGTGCCAGCAGGGACTGGGATTCTGAAGCTTTCTTT.

There are many counts of this clonotype. CDR3 DNA sequence: TGCGCCAGCAGCCCTACCGAGTACCAAGAGACCCAGTACTTC. Translating gives CASSPTEYQETQYF. V gene TRBV5-1 combines with J gene TRBJ2-5, with D uncertain. Trimming took off 4 bases at V and 0 bases at J, with 10 bases between the two ends. The germline CDR1 and CDR2 sequences are SGHRS and YFSETQ. This CDR3 comprises 14 residues. Full variable domain (rest looked up from reference TRBV5-1 and TRBJ2-5): KAGVTQTPRYLIKTRGQQVTLSCSPISGHRSVSWYQQTPGQGLQFLFEYFSETQRNKGNFPGRFSGRQFSNSRSEMNVSTLELGDSALYLCASSPTEYQETQYFGPGTRLLVL.

This clonotype was seen many times. At one boundary the junction diverges from the germline segment, which might be a read error. The chain has TRBV12-3 or TRBV12-4 and TRBJ2-5; TRBD1 matches at 7 bases. The length of the CDR3 is 11 residues. CDR3 DNA: TGTGCCAGCAGTTTCGGGACAGCGGTGGACTTC. Protein sequence: CASSFGTAVDF.

The table lists this clonotype with many counts. The genes are TRBV6-5 and TRBJ2-7; a weak D match, TRBD1 (5 bases). Germline CDR1 reads MNHEY; CDR2 reads SVGAGI. V gave up 4 bases and J gave up 6 bases, with 13 bases separating them. CDR3 size: 13 residues. In DNA, the CDR3 is TGTGCCAGCAGTTTTGGCAGGGTGGGCGAGCAGTACTTC. This translates into CASSFGRVGEQYF.

There are a few counts of this clonotype. The V and J genes are TRBV4-2 and TRBJ1-4; D might be TRBD1 (6 bases). V dropped 5 bases and J dropped 6 bases, with 13 bases sitting between them. Germline CDR1 and CDR2: LGHNA and YNFKEQ. There are 14 residues in the CDR3. CDR3 sequence reads: CASSSTTGDEKLFF. CDR3 bases: TGTGCCAGCAGCTCAACGACAGGAGATGAAAAACTGTTTTTT.

A few counts support this clonotype. V is TRBV12-3 or TRBV12-4 and J is TRBJ1-2; 7 bases agree with TRBD1. The trim removed 6 bases at V and 9 bases at J, leaving 10 bases unmatched. The CDR3 extends over 13 amino acids. The CDR3 bases are TGTGCCAGCAGCACAGGGGAAGGATGGAGCTACACCTTC. Translated: CASSTGEGWSYTF.

The V gene is TRBV20-1, the J gene TRBJ2-4; TRBD1 is a possible D gene (5 bases). This CDR3 has 14 residues. Germline values: CDR1 DFQATT, CDR2 SNEGSKA (reference sequence). Trimming left V 5 bases short and J 0 bases short, with 11 bases between. CDR3: CSAPGILAKNIQYF. For the CDR3, the DNA is TGCAGTGCTCCAGGGATACTAGCCAAAAACATTCAGTACTTC.

This clonotype appeared many times. The genes are TRBV18 and TRBJ2-7; D ambiguous. This CDR3 is 13 amino acids long. Germline CDR1 is KGHSH and CDR2 is LQKENI. Trimming pared 4 bases from V and 2 bases from J, leaving 9 bases between. CDR3 DNA: TGTGCCAGCTCACTTCGTCGACCCTACGAGCAGTACTTC. Translated, it gives CASSLRRPYEQYF.

This clonotype showed up many times. The chain has TRBV7-6 and TRBJ2-7, with 7 bases identical to TRBD1. Germline loops: CDR1 SGHVS, CDR2 FNYEAQ. The CDR3 covers 15 residues. V lost 5 bases to trimming and J lost 3 bases; unmatched junction nucleotides: 10. CDR3 DNA sequence: TGTGCCAGCAGCCCGAGGGGCAGGGGGATCTACGAGCAGTACTTC. It translates to CASSPRGRGIYEQYF.

This clonotype was detected ten times or more. The genes are TRBV5-1 and TRBJ2-7; TRBD1 or TRBD2 may be the D gene (5 bases each). CDR3 size: 14 residues. V was shortened by 2 bases and J by 2 bases, with 11 bases between the two germline ends. CDR1 and CDR2 (germline): SGHRS, YFSETQ. The DNA of the CDR3 is TGCGCCAGCAGCTTCAGGTTGGGGGCCTACGAGCAGTACTTC. As protein: CASSFRLGAYEQYF. Complete variable domain (other parts from reference TRBV5-1 and TRBJ2-7): KAGVTQTPRYLIKTRGQQVTLSCSPISGHRSVSWYQQTPGQGLQFLFEYFSETQRNKGNFPGRFSGRQFSNSRSEMNVSTLELGDSALYLCASSFRLGAYEQYFGPGTRLTVT.

The chain joins TRBV6-2 or TRBV6-3 to TRBJ2-1; 8 bases align to TRBD2. This CDR3 is 14 amino acids long. Germline CDR1 reads MNHEY; CDR2 reads SVGEGT. The J segment lost 6 bases and the V segment lost 6 bases, leaving 7 bases of the junction unmatched. CDR3 sequence: CASRISGGLNEQFF. CDR3 coding DNA: TGTGCCAGCAGGATCAGCGGGGGCCTCAATGAGCAGTTCTTC.

The chain links TRBV27 to TRBJ2-6, with a tentative D call TRBD1 (5 bases). Trimming took 3 bases from V and 2 from J, leaving 5 bases between them. CDR3 length: 14 residues. The germline CDR1 and CDR2 sequences are MNHEY and SMNVEV (reference sequence). The CDR3 DNA follows: TGTGCCAGCAGTTTCAGGGCTGGGGCCAACGTCCTGACTTTC. Its translation is CASSFRAGANVLTF.

The chain recombines TRBV6-1 with TRBJ1-2; a possible D gene is TRBD1 (6 bases). This CDR3 region has 12 residues. Trimming stripped 6 bases from V and 8 bases from J, with 13 bases between. Germline V lookup: CDR1 MNHNS, CDR2 SASEGT. CDR3: CASRVNREGYTF. The CDR3 nucleotides are TGTGCCAGCAGGGTCAACAGGGAGGGCTACACCTTC.

Here the CDR3 reads CASSRGRSAAYEQYF. CDR3 coding DNA: TGTGCCAGCAGTCGGGGGAGGTCAGCCGCCTACGAGCAGTACTTC. V gene TRBV2 combines with J gene TRBJ2-7; D perhaps matches TRBD2 (6 bases). V was shortened by 5 bases and J by 2 bases, with 16 bases between the two germline ends. The CDR3 is made up of 15 amino acids. Germline V gene sequence: CDR1 SNHLY, CDR2 FYNNEI.